This entry concerns a single T cell receptor (beta chain). TCRdb keeps only in-frame clones here, not all; method: immunoSEQ multiplex PCR. Of around 40,000 clones in the sample, approximately 92% are singletons; the top ten hold 4.5% to 7%. This sample stems from a study of blood T cell repertoires in COVID-19. As for the study in general: Acute and convalescent COVID-19 specimens originated in the United States, Italy and Spain.

This CDR3 contains 14 residues. V lost 0 bases and J 3 bases, leaving 9 bases between the germline ends. Germline V CDR1 and CDR2: SGHKS, YYEKEE (reference sequence). This rearrangement joins TRBV5-5 to TRBJ1-2; D perhaps matches TRBD1 (6 bases). The sequenced sample was peripheral blood. This clonotype was obtained from a woman older than 75 with acute or convalescent COVID-19. The CDR3 DNA sequence: TGTGCCAGCAGCTTGGGACAGGCCCACTATGGCTACACCTTC. Translation: CASSLGQAHYGYTF.